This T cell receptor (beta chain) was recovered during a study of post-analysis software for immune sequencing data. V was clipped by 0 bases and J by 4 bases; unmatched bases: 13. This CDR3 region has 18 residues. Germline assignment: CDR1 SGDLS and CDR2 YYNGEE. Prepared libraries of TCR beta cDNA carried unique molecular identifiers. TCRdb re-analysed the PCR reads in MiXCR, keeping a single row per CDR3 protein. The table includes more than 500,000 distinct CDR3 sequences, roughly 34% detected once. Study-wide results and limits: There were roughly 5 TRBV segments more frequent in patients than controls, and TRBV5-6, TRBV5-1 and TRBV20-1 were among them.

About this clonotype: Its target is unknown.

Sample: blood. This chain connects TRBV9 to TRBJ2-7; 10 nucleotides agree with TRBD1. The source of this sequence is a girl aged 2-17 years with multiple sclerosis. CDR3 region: CASSVGGTGDQLFYEQYF. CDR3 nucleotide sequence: TGTGCCAGCAGCGTAGGTGGGACAGGGGACCAACTGTTTTACGAGCAGTACTTC.